The clone carrying this TCR beta chain was seen only a few times. What it recognizes is unknown. Control samples were healthy donors' buffy coats. Assay: immunoSEQ multiplex PCR; the TCRdb copy retains only in-frame clones and omits some. The sample has approximately 25,000 clones, 74% seen once. This sample is drawn from a study of STAT5B mutations in CD4+ large granular lymphocyte leukemia. Points from the study as a whole: Higher CD4+ than CD8+ T-LGLL clonality might reflect small sample size. Without putative leukemic clones, patient CD4-sorted repertoires remained more clonal than healthy CD4+ repertoires.

The CDR3 extends over 12 amino acids. V dropped 6 bases and J dropped 7 bases, with 9 bases sitting between them. The germline V gene encodes CDR1 MDHEN and CDR2 SYDVKM. Sequenced: CD4+ T cells from blood buffy coats. The sequence derives from a human donor in good health. The chain joins TRBV28 to TRBJ2-2; no clear D gene. CDR3 in DNA: TGTGCCAGCAGGCGACAAGGCGGGGAGCTGTTTTTT. Its protein product is CASRRQGGELFF.